One and the same sample provided the 19 T cell receptor beta chains below, sequenced in a study of cytomegalovirus exposure and HLA in healthy donors. Researchers ran the PCR with 60 Vbeta and 13 Jbeta primers. Measured with immunoSEQ multiplex PCR; TCRdb has only the in-frame clones, and not every one. The sample has some 160,000 clones; approximately 80% are singletons. The sample was PBMCs. Receptors originate from a woman aged 30 to 39 in good health and CMV-seronegative.

The J gene is TRBJ2-7, the V gene TRBV4-2; no clear D gene. The CDR3 extends over 15 amino acids. CDR1 is LGHNA, CDR2 YNFKEQ, per germline. V lost 1 base and J 2 bases, leaving 12 bases between the germline ends. The CDR3 sequence: CASSQAPVSTYEQYF. The CDR3 region has the DNA TGTGCCAGCAGCCAAGCCCCGGTAAGCACCTACGAGCAGTACTTC.

V is TRBV27 and J is TRBJ2-1, with TRBD2 matching over 8 bases. Germline lookup yields CDR1 MNHEY and CDR2 SMNVEV (reference sequence). V trimming: 5 bases; J trimming: 4 bases; junction bases outside the gene matches: 7. The CDR3 contains 15 residues. CDR3 nucleotides: TGTGCCAGCAGTGAGAGCGGGGGACCATACAATGAGCAGTTCTTC. Protein: CASSESGGPYNEQFF.

This clone appeared a few times. The genes are TRBV28 and TRBJ1-5; possible D gene TRBD1, 5 bases. The germline CDR1 and CDR2 sequences are MDHEN and SYDVKM. The CDR3 runs 15 residues. Trimming shortened V by 3 bases and J by 3 bases, and 12 bases separated the two germline ends. CDR3 residues: CASSFYDSHNQPQHF. The CDR3 DNA reads as TGTGCCAGCAGTTTCTACGACAGCCACAATCAGCCCCAGCATTTT.

The V and J genes are TRBV7-6 and TRBJ1-5, with D unclear. The CDR3 consists of 13 residues. Germline V lookup: CDR1 SGHVS, CDR2 FNYEAQ. V was shortened by 6 bases and J by 4 bases, with 10 bases between the two germline ends. CDR3 nucleotide sequence: TGTGCCAGCAGTCTAGACGGGAATCAGCCCCAGCATTTT. As protein: CASSLDGNQPQHF.

Points on this clone: Other DNA sequences from this sample encode an identical CDR3 as well. V usage is TRBV30 and J usage is TRBJ2-7, with D unclear. V lost 1 base, J lost 3 bases, and 7 bases lay in between. In germline, CDR1 is GTSNPN, CDR2 SVGIG (reference sequence). The CDR3 covers 12 residues. The CDR3: CAWSDSSYEQYF. The CDR3 DNA follows: TGTGCCTGGAGTGACTCGAGCTACGAGCAGTACTTC.

The chain recombines TRBV11-3 with TRBJ2-3, with TRBD1 as a possible D gene (6 bases). Germline CDR1 SGHNT, CDR2 YENEEA. The CDR3 is 14 amino acids. V lost 2 bases, J lost 3 bases, and 9 bases lay in between. The DNA of the CDR3 is TGTGCCAGCAGCTTACGGGACAATACAGATACGCAGTATTTT. The encoded protein is CASSLRDNTDTQYF.

This clone has more than one count but fewer than ten. The gene calls are TRBV30 and TRBJ2-1; a possible D gene is TRBD1 (5 bases). V gave up 0 bases and J gave up 8 bases, with 5 bases separating them. The CDR3 length is 11 residues. Germline loops: CDR1 GTSNPN, CDR2 SVGIG (reference sequence). CDR3 nucleotides: TGTGCCTGGAGTGTACAGGATGAGCAGTTCTTC. Protein: CAWSVQDEQFF.

The chain carries TRBV29-1 and TRBJ1-3, with unresolved D. Germline CDR1 SQVTM, CDR2 ANQGSEA. There are 14 residues in the CDR3. V dropped 6 bases and J dropped 2 bases, with 14 bases sitting between them. The DNA of the CDR3 is TGCAGCGTCGCCTCTGACTTGACTGGAAACACCATATATTTT. Amino acids: CSVASDLTGNTIYF.

The genes are TRBV14 and TRBJ2-5, with TRBD1 matching over 8 bases. This CDR3 region has 13 residues. Germline V gene sequence: CDR1 SGHDN, CDR2 FVKESK. Trimming removed 4 bases from V and 5 bases from J; junction bases left unmatched: 3. CDR3 sequence: CASSPRGRETQYF. CDR3 sequence (DNA): TGTGCCAGCAGCCCCAGGGGGCGGGAGACCCAGTACTTC.

The chain carries TRBV29-1 and TRBJ1-1; D not certain. Germline V gives CDR1 SQVTM, CDR2 ANQGSEA. Trimming took 6 bases from V and 11 from J, leaving 19 bases between them. The length of the CDR3 is 12 residues. The CDR3 loop is CSVRQVESRAFF. In nucleotides, the CDR3 is TGCAGCGTACGGCAGGTGGAAAGTAGGGCTTTCTTT.

The J gene is TRBJ2-7, the V gene TRBV28, with 11 bases lining up with TRBD2. V was clipped by 2 bases and J by 5 bases; unmatched bases: 11. CDR1 MDHEN and CDR2 SYDVKM come from the germline V gene. The CDR3 contains 17 residues. The CDR3 spells CASSLGVWGLAVDEQYF. CDR3 nucleotide sequence: TGTGCCAGCAGTTTAGGGGTTTGGGGACTAGCGGTCGACGAGCAGTACTTC.

This rearrangement joins TRBV4-2 to TRBJ1-1; a possible D gene is TRBD1 (5 bases). Per germline, CDR1 LGHNA and CDR2 YNFKEQ. The germline V and J ends were trimmed by 5 bases and 4 bases, with 17 bases remaining between them. The CDR3 runs 15 residues. CDR3 nucleotides: TGTGCCAGCAGCTTCGATTGGAGGGGAGGCACTGAAGCTTTCTTT. Protein: CASSFDWRGGTEAFF.

This clone was seen once. CDR3 protein: CASSESSEKLFF. The CDR3 bases are TGTGCCAGCAGTGAATCTAGTGAAAAACTGTTTTTT. The chain carries TRBV2 and TRBJ1-4; D is undetermined. CDR1 is SNHLY, CDR2 FYNNEI, per germline. Trimming stripped 2 bases from V and 7 bases from J, with 5 bases between. The CDR3 totals 12 residues.

The chain has TRBV7-9 and TRBJ1-1, with a weak D call TRBD1 (5 bases). The ends were cut back, 5 bases at V and 0 bases at J, with 13 bases in the middle. Germline CDR1 is SEHNR and CDR2 is FQNEAQ (reference sequence). The CDR3 length is 15 residues. CDR3 in DNA: TGTGCCAGCAGCATCCGACAGTACATGAACACTGAAGCTTTCTTT. Amino acid sequence: CASSIRQYMNTEAFF.

The rearrangement links TRBV4-1 to TRBJ2-1, with D uncertain. The germline gives CDR1 MGHRA, CDR2 YSYEKL. The CDR3 spans 16 residues. V lost 1 base, J lost 3 bases, and 13 bases lay in between. The CDR3 sequence is CASSQVPGLNYNEQFF. CDR3 DNA: TGCGCCAGCAGCCAAGTTCCAGGTCTAAACTACAATGAGCAGTTCTTC.

This clone appeared a single time. The chain links TRBV10-3 to TRBJ2-7, with D possibly TRBD1 on 5 matching bases. Germline V gene lookup returns CDR1 ENHRY and CDR2 SYGVKD. V was shortened by 0 bases and J by 1 base, with 10 bases between the two germline ends. The CDR3 has 15 amino acids. The CDR3 spells CAISESATGSYEQYF. Written as DNA, the CDR3 is TGTGCCATCAGTGAGTCGGCCACAGGTTCCTACGAGCAGTACTTC.

The gene calls are TRBV28 and TRBJ1-2; TRBD1 is a possible D gene (6 bases). CDR1 and CDR2 (germline): MDHEN, SYDVKM. This CDR3 has 13 amino acids. The V and J ends lost 2 bases and 4 bases respectively, with 8 bases between them. The DNA of the CDR3 is TGTGCCAGCAGTTTAGGACAGAGCTATGGCTACACCTTC. This gives the protein CASSLGQSYGYTF.

The genes are TRBV27 and TRBJ2-1; TRBD1 is a possible D gene (6 bases). Germline V gene sequence: CDR1 MNHEY, CDR2 SMNVEV (reference sequence). The V and J ends lost 2 bases and 4 bases respectively, with 12 bases between them. This CDR3 region has 15 residues. The CDR3 region is CASSLRAGVYNEQFF. The CDR3 nucleotides read TGTGCCAGCAGTTTACGAGCAGGGGTATACAATGAGCAGTTCTTC.

This clone was found once. The chain employs TRBV9 and TRBJ1-2; D is possibly TRBD1 (6 bases). The germline V gene has CDR1 SGDLS and CDR2 YYNGEE. The ends were cut back, 2 bases at V and 4 bases at J, with 18 bases in the middle. This CDR3 is built from 16 residues. The CDR3 here is CASSVHDRSRGYGYTF. The DNA for the CDR3 is TGTGCCAGCAGCGTCCACGACAGGTCAAGGGGCTATGGCTACACCTTC.